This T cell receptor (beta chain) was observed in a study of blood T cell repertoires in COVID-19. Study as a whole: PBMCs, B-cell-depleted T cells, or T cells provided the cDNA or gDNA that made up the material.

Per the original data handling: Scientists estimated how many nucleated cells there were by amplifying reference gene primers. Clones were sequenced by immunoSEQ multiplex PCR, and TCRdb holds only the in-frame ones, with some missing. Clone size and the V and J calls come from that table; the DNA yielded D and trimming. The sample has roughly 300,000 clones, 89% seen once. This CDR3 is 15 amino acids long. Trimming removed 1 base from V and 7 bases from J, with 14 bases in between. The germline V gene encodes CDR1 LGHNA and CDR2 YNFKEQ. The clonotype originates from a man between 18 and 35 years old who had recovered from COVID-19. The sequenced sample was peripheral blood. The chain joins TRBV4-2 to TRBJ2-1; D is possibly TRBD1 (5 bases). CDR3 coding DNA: TGTGCCAGCAGCCAAGCTGAATGGAAGGGGAATGAGCAGTTCTTC. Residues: CASSQAEWKGNEQFF.